This T cell receptor (beta chain) was identified in a study of T-cell memory formation after mild COVID-19 (dated by TCRdb to 2020 to 2022). About the study as a whole: Most TCR sequence clusters were specific to one of the two donors. Longitudinal TCRalpha and TCRbeta repertoire sequencing tracked T-cell clones expanding and contracting after mild COVID-19 in a couple of donors. Two young, previously healthy adult volunteers, one female and one male, were included in the cohort. Results and caveats for the whole study, not just this receptor: From day 15 to 85, contracting clones showed balanced CD4/CD8 phenotypes, whereas a second wave of clones that expanded from day 15 to 37 leaned towards CD4+. Whether the second-wave clones peaking on day 37 were SARS-CoV-2 specific was not confirmed. Contracting CD4+ clones were found mainly in CM and EM memory subsets, while CD8+ clones were enriched in EMRA. Some responding clones were found in pre-infection memory, which suggests that pre-existing cross-reactive memory T cells took part in the SARS-CoV-2 response. Only two mild cases were covered by the study, and larger cohorts that include severe cases with pre-infection samples were considered necessary.

PBMCs were isolated by Ficoll-Paque density gradient centrifugation. Per the germline V gene, SGHRS is the CDR1 and YFSETQ is the CDR2. V gives up 2 bases and J gives up 3 bases, and the segment between their germline ends measures 11 bases. The CDR3 has 14 amino acids, counting the end cysteine and phenylalanine. The retained sequence is limited to the CDR3, 42 bases, with the frame set at the first base. A note on this clonotype: The specificity of this receptor is unknown. No per-base quality is available; no much larger clone lies one base away.

The sample was run on an Illumina NovaSeq 6000. cDNA libraries for TCRalpha and TCRbeta were prepared by 5'RACE using constant-segment primers, with sample barcodes and unique molecular identifiers added. Trizol reagent was used to extract RNA from every sample. Amplification of the libraries took two PCR steps, and the second step added a second sample barcode plus Illumina TruSeq adapters. Sequencing of the libraries was done on an Illumina NovaSeq, producing 2 x 150 bp paired-end reads. The published analysis was carried out like this. Demultiplexing of reads and collapsing into UMI-guided consensus sequences were performed with migec v1.2.7. Using mixcr v2.1.11, UMI consensuses were aligned to TRA and TRB V and J templates and then assembled into clonotypes. A clonotype was counted as expanded or contracted only when both edgeR and NoisET called the clonotype significant, with the noise models trained on biological replicates. For edgeR calls, the cutoffs were a false discovery rate-adjusted p below 0.01 and a log2 fold-change threshold of 1. As an exploratory analysis of dynamics, PCA with hierarchical clustering was applied to max-normalized trajectories of the 1000 most abundant clonotypes. The CD4 or CD8 phenotype of responding clones was assigned using the separately sequenced CD4+ and CD8+ repertoires. TCRdb ran its own pipeline on the public reads, namely fastp trimming at Q25 and MiXCR clone calling, and kept in-frame beta chains. Each CDR3 protein gets just one entry, which takes the most common genes and DNA from the rows behind it. The V and J calls come from TCRdb's annotation, not from the publication. The sample table contains some 160,000 distinct CDR3 sequences; only one count was recorded for roughly 28% of them. The ten most abundant clones make up 9.5% to 15% of the sample.

The TCR was taken from an adult woman who had mild COVID-19 (a few samples of this study predate the infection). The sample titles of this study are shuffled in the database, so cell type and time point are left out; the donor was told from shared clones. The rearrangement combines TRBV5-1 with TRBJ1-2; D gene: possibly TRBD1, on 6 matching bases. What was sequenced was PBMCs or a T cell subset sorted from them (not recorded which). The CDR3 reads CASSLISGDYGYTF. The sequence in DNA is TGCGCCAGCAGCTTAATATCAGGGGACTATGGCTACACCTTC.